This entry lists 30 T cell receptor beta chains sequenced from one sample in a study of Ad26.COV2.S vaccination and SARS-CoV-2 variants. TCRdb's copy holds only in-frame clones and misses some; the assay was immunoSEQ multiplex PCR. The table records a few hundred thousand clones, over 80% of them present only once. Specified treatment: roughly 20 received Ad26.COV2.S at low or high dose, single or two shots; several received placebo; per-sample allocation not given. Sampling was done on day 63 after the first vaccine or placebo injection. The starting material was peripheral blood, obtained in a trial of Ad26.COV2.S vaccine versus placebo. The receptor source for this set is a person aged 18 to 59 who received the Ad26.COV2.S COVID-19 vaccine or a placebo.

V usage is TRBV20-1 and J usage is TRBJ1-3; no clear D. V was clipped by 5 bases and J by 7 bases, with 9 bases between them. The CDR3 is 11 amino acids. Germline values: CDR1 DFQATT, CDR2 SNEGSKA (reference sequence). CDR3 residues: CSALSQNTIYF. The CDR3 DNA reads as TGCAGTGCTCTATCCCAGAACACCATATATTTT.

This clone was detected once. This sequence joins TRBV5-4 and TRBJ2-3, with D maybe TRBD1 (5 bases). The CDR3 runs 16 residues. The V gene's germline CDR1 is SGHNT and CDR2 YYREEE (reference sequence). Trimming removed 0 bases at V and 6 bases at J, with 17 bases between. CDR3 sequence reads: CASSLARQGSGDTQYF. The DNA for the CDR3 is TGTGCCAGCAGCTTGGCCAGGCAGGGATCCGGTGATACGCAGTATTTT.

The V call is TRBV10-3, the J call TRBJ2-7, with 9 bases fitting TRBD1. With V trimmed by 6 bases and J by 4 bases, 4 bases remained unmatched. Per germline, CDR1 ENHRY and CDR2 SYGVKD. This CDR3 has 13 residues. The CDR3 protein is CAIRRQGGYEQYF. The CDR3 DNA reads TGTGCCATCAGGAGACAGGGGGGTTACGAGCAGTACTTC.

The V call is TRBV7-2, the J call TRBJ1-1; maybe TRBD1 (5 bases). The germline V and J ends were trimmed by 5 bases and 0 bases, with 13 bases remaining between them. From germline, CDR1 is SGHTA and CDR2 FQGNSA. This CDR3 has 15 amino acids. The CDR3 sequence: CASSRRQTVNTEAFF. The CDR3 region has the DNA TGTGCCAGCAGCAGACGACAGACTGTGAACACTGAAGCTTTCTTT.

A single count supports this clone. The V gene is TRBV6-5, the J gene TRBJ1-4; tentative D call: TRBD1 (5 bases). This CDR3 region has 13 residues. Germline V gene sequence: CDR1 MNHEY, CDR2 SVGAGI. V lost 0 bases and J 13 bases, leaving 12 bases between the germline ends. CDR3 in amino acids: CASSYSISGRLFF. CDR3 nucleotides: TGTGCCAGCAGTTACTCGATTTCAGGGCGACTGTTTTTT.

The chain combines TRBV3-1 (or the pseudogene TRBV3-2) with TRBJ1-2; D perhaps matches TRBD1 (6 bases). This CDR3 is 13 amino acids long. Trimming took 5 bases from V and 4 from J, leaving 11 bases between them. CDR1 is LGHDT and CDR2 is YNNKEL in the germline V gene (reference sequence). CDR3 sequence: CASSYPGAYGYTF. CDR3 coding DNA: TGTGCCAGCAGCTACCCAGGGGCCTATGGCTACACCTTC.

The chain uses TRBV30 and TRBJ2-7; D is undetermined. Germline V gives CDR1 GTSNPN, CDR2 SVGIG (reference sequence). This CDR3 contains 12 residues. The germline V and J ends were trimmed by 2 bases and 3 bases, with 8 bases remaining between them. In DNA, the CDR3 is TGTGCCTGGAGTTCCATCGGCTACGAGCAGTACTTC. It specifies CAWSSIGYEQYF.

The chain has TRBV27 and TRBJ1-5, with 9 nucleotides matching TRBD1. The length of the CDR3 is 16 residues. The trim removed 4 bases at V and 1 base at J, leaving 5 bases unmatched. Germline V gene lookup returns CDR1 MNHEY and CDR2 SMNVEV (reference sequence). Here the CDR3 DNA reads TGTGCCAGCAGTTCCGGGACAGGGCCAAGCAATCAGCCCCAGCATTTT. Residues: CASSSGTGPSNQPQHF.

This rearrangement joins TRBV7-2 to TRBJ1-2, with 7 bases that match TRBD1. The germline V gene encodes CDR1 SGHTA and CDR2 FQGNSA. The CDR3 runs 14 residues. V lost 2 bases, J lost 2 bases, and 2 bases stayed unmatched. The CDR3, as DNA: TGTGCCAGCAGCTTAACGACAGGGAACTATGGCTACACCTTC. As protein: CASSLTTGNYGYTF.

This chain uses TRBV10-3 with TRBJ1-4, with D perhaps TRBD1 (6 bases). The CDR3 has 15 amino acids. Deletions cut 3 bases from V and 5 bases from J, with 13 bases between. Germline values: CDR1 ENHRY, CDR2 SYGVKD. The DNA of the CDR3 is TGTGCCATCAGTGAACCCGGGCAGGGGAATGAAAAACTGTTTTTT. It translates to CAISEPGQGNEKLFF.

This chain connects TRBV2 to TRBJ1-5; tentatively, D is TRBD1 (5 bases). Trimming shortened V by 3 bases and J by 0 bases, and 9 bases separated the two germline ends. This CDR3 comprises 15 residues. Germline V gives CDR1 SNHLY, CDR2 FYNNEI. The CDR3 sequence: CASSEGRNSNQPQHF. In DNA, the CDR3 is TGTGCCAGCAGTGAGGGGCGAAATAGCAATCAGCCCCAGCATTTT.

The chain recombines TRBV18 with TRBJ1-1; D remains ambiguous. The CDR3 contains 13 residues. The ends were cut back, 5 bases at V and 8 bases at J, with 15 bases in the middle. Germline CDR1 and CDR2: KGHSH and LQKENI. CDR3 nucleotide sequence: TGTGCCAGCTCAGTCTCCGCAAGCCACGAAGCTTTCTTT. Its translation: CASSVSASHEAFF. Full variable domain (missing parts from reference TRBV18 and TRBJ1-1): NAGVMQNPRHLVRRRGQEARLRCSPMKGHSHVYWYRQLPEEGLKFMVYLQKENIIDESGMPKERFSAEFPKEGPSILRIQQVVRGDSAAYFCASSVSASHEAFFGQGTRLTVV.

The table lists this clone with a count of one. The chain carries TRBV5-3 and TRBJ2-3; D remains ambiguous. TRBV5-3 is annotated as an ORF whose role is uncertain. Trimming removed 0 bases from V and 6 bases from J, with 14 bases in between. This CDR3 has 15 amino acids. The DNA for the CDR3 is TGTGCCAGAAGCTTGGGTGGGCGACGGGCGGATACGCAGTATTTT. This encodes CARSLGGRRADTQYF.

This chain uses TRBV19 with TRBJ2-5; 7 bases are shared with TRBD1. The CDR3 is 15 amino acids. The J segment lost 1 base and the V segment lost 6 bases, leaving 8 bases of the junction unmatched. The germline gives CDR1 LNHDA, CDR2 SQIVND (reference sequence). The CDR3 coding sequence is TGTGCCAGTAGCAAGAGACAGGGATCCCAAGAGACCCAGTACTTC. It yields the protein CASSKRQGSQETQYF.

CDR3 coding DNA: TGTGCCATCAGCCTAGGCTTGGGAAGGAACACCATATATTTT. Translation gives CAISLGLGRNTIYF. The chain carries TRBV10-3 and TRBJ1-3; D is unresolved. There are 14 residues in the CDR3. Germline CDR1 ENHRY, CDR2 SYGVKD. The V end lost 6 bases, the J end lost 7 bases, and 16 bases lay between the germline ends.

The chain recombines TRBV30 with TRBJ2-7; tentative D call: TRBD2 (5 bases). The V end was cut by 4 bases, the J end by 0 bases, with 10 bases between. The CDR3 sequence is 13 residues long. CDR1 is GTSNPN, CDR2 SVGIG, per germline (reference sequence). CDR3 DNA: TGTGCCTGGAACCGGGATAGCTCCTACGAGCAGTACTTC. It is translated as CAWNRDSSYEQYF.

This clone appeared a single time. The chain employs TRBV4-3 and TRBJ1-3; D gene unclear. The germline V gene has CDR1 LGHNA and CDR2 YSLEER. This CDR3 has 17 residues. V was cut by 0 bases and J by 1 base, with 13 bases left in between. Written as DNA, the CDR3 is TGCGCCAGCAGCCAAGATCGGGCCGGTAGATCTGGAAACACCATATATTTT. It encodes CASSQDRAGRSGNTIYF.

This clone is a singleton in its sample. The rearrangement uses TRBV5-1 and TRBJ2-5; tentative D call: TRBD1 (6 bases). Between the trimmed V and J ends, which lost 4 bases and 5 bases, there was a span of 12 bases. The germline gives CDR1 SGHRS, CDR2 YFSETQ. The CDR3 is 13 amino acids. The CDR3 nucleotides are TGCGCCAGCAGCCAGAGACAGGCGGAGACCCAGTACTTC. Protein: CASSQRQAETQYF.

CDR3 nucleotides: TGTGCCAGTAGTATGGTAGGAACTGATGAGCAGTTCTTC. This codes for CASSMVGTDEQFF. The chain uses TRBV19 and TRBJ2-1; D uncertain. The germline CDR1 and CDR2 sequences are LNHDA and SQIVND (reference sequence). Trimming pared 3 bases from V and 8 bases from J, leaving 11 bases between. CDR3 size: 13 residues.

This chain connects TRBV7-6 to TRBJ2-7; TRBD1 or TRBD2 may be the D gene (6 bases each). CDR1 and CDR2 from the germline V gene are SGHVS and FNYEAQ. CDR3 length equals 15 residues. V lost 4 bases and J 6 bases, leaving 19 bases between the germline ends. The CDR3 DNA sequence: TGTGCCAGCAGCTCCAAAGTAGGCAGGGGAGGCGAGCAGTACTTC. It is translated as CASSSKVGRGGEQYF.

The chain employs TRBV19 and TRBJ1-3, with TRBD1 matching 9 bases. Trimming cost V 6 bases and J 5 bases; bases outside gene matches: 5. CDR3 length equals 14 residues. CDR1 LNHDA and CDR2 SQIVND come from the germline V gene (reference sequence). CDR3: CASRQQGARNTIYF. The CDR3 DNA reads as TGTGCCAGTAGGCAACAGGGGGCAAGAAACACCATATATTTT. The variable domain in full, completed from reference TRBV19 and TRBJ1-3, reads DGGITQSPKYLFRKEGQNVTLSCEQNLNHDAMYWYRQDPGQGLRLIYYSQIVNDFQKGDIAEGYSVSREKKESFPLTVTSAQKNPTAFYLCASRQQGARNTIYFGEGSWLTVV.

The rearrangement joins TRBV28 to TRBJ2-2; D gene unclear. Germline loops: CDR1 MDHEN, CDR2 SYDVKM. The CDR3 totals 18 residues. With 4 bases removed from V and 4 bases from J, the gap between germline ends came to 22 bases. DNA for the CDR3: TGTGCCAGCAGTTCCCTCCTTCTCGGTAGTGTTCGCACCGGGGAGCTGTTTTTT. Translation gives CASSSLLLGSVRTGELFF.

The chain combines TRBV7-8 with TRBJ1-1; D is unresolved. The CDR3 covers 14 residues. Germline CDR1 reads SGHVS; CDR2 reads FQNEAQ. V dropped 1 base and J dropped 1 base, with 7 bases sitting between them. CDR3 loop: CASSLELPNTEAFF. CDR3 nucleotide sequence: TGTGCCAGCAGCTTAGAGCTCCCGAACACTGAAGCTTTCTTT.

This clone appeared a single time. This sequence joins TRBV24-1 and TRBJ2-7; a weak D match, TRBD2 (5 bases). CDR1 and CDR2 (germline): KGHDR, SFDVKD. V was cut by 3 bases and J by 2 bases, with 16 bases left in between. This CDR3 spans 16 amino acids. CDR3 amino acids: CATSDRSAGRPYEQYF. Written as DNA, the CDR3 is TGTGCCACCAGTGATCGTAGCGCAGGTAGACCCTACGAGCAGTACTTC.

This chain connects TRBV5-1 to TRBJ1-1; the match to TRBD1 covers 8 bases. Germline loops: CDR1 SGHRS, CDR2 YFSETQ. CDR3 size: 16 residues. V lost 0 bases to trimming and J lost 1 base; unmatched junction nucleotides: 5. The CDR3 spells CASSLGAGGPNTEAFF. Written as DNA, the CDR3 is TGCGCCAGCAGCTTGGGAGCAGGGGGCCCGAACACTGAAGCTTTCTTT.

This chain joins TRBV19 and TRBJ1-5, with D unresolved. This CDR3 comprises 19 residues. The V gene lost 4 bases and the J gene lost 6 bases, with 28 bases spanning the gap. Germline-derived CDR1 and CDR2 are LNHDA and SQIVND (reference sequence). DNA for the CDR3: TGTGCCAGTAGTACCCTTTGGTCAGGTCCGGTGCTTCGTGGTCAGCCCCAGCATTTT. The encoded protein is CASSTLWSGPVLRGQPQHF.

The chain joins TRBV7-9 to TRBJ2-5; tentatively, D is TRBD2 (7 bases). V was shortened by 1 base and J by 3 bases, with 12 bases between the two germline ends. The length of the CDR3 is 15 residues. Per the germline V gene, CDR1 is SEHNR and CDR2 is FQNEAQ (reference sequence). The CDR3: CASSLEGGPKETQYF. In DNA form, the CDR3 reads TGTGCCAGCAGCTTAGAGGGGGGGCCGAAAGAGACCCAGTACTTC.

This chain joins TRBV28 and TRBJ1-6; perhaps TRBD1 as D (5 bases). This CDR3 is built from 20 residues. Trimming cost V 2 bases and J 11 bases, with 31 bases left between them. Germline CDR1 reads MDHEN; CDR2 reads SYDVKM. CDR3 amino acids: CASSLGLGGFRSSLVTPLHF. The DNA of the CDR3 is TGTGCCAGCAGTTTAGGTTTGGGGGGGTTTAGATCCTCTTTGGTGACACCCCTCCACTTT.

This chain joins TRBV7-8 and TRBJ1-5, with a possible D match to TRBD1 (5 bases). Looked up from germline, CDR1 is SGHVS and CDR2 is FQNEAQ. The CDR3 contains 15 residues. Trimming took 1 base from V and 0 from J, leaving 7 bases between them. The CDR3 region is CASSLGGYSNQPQHF. The CDR3 DNA follows: TGTGCCAGCAGCTTAGGGGGGTATAGCAATCAGCCCCAGCATTTT.

DNA of the CDR3: TGCGCCAGCAGCCAAGACGTAGGACTAGACCAAGAGACCCAGTACTTC. It specifies CASSQDVGLDQETQYF. The chain carries TRBV4-1 and TRBJ2-5, with TRBD2 identical over 7 bases. Trimming took 0 bases from V and 0 from J; bases not matched to a gene: 4. The CDR3 consists of 16 residues. Germline V gives CDR1 MGHRA, CDR2 YSYEKL.